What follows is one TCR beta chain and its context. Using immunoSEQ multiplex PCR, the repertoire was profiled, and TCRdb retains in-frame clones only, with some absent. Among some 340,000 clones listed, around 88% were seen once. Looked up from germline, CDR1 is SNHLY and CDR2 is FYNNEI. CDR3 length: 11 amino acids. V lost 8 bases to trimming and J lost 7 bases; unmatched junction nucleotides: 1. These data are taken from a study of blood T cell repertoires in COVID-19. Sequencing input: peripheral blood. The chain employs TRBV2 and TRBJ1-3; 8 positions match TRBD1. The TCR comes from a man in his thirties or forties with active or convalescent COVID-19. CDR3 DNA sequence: TGTGCCAGCGGACAGGGTAACACCATATATTTT. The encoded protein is CASGQGNTIYF.